The 3 T cell receptor beta chains below come from one sample, sequenced in a study of shared clonotypes between healthy human individuals. The table came from immunoSEQ multiplex PCR; TCRdb's copy has only in-frame clones and leaves some out. The sample contains 450,000 to 500,000 clones, roughly 80% of which appear only once. Sequenced sample: PBMCs. These receptors were taken from a middle-aged woman in good health. Some clones in this sample may be carry-over from other donors' samples.

This chain links TRBV6-6 with TRBJ2-7, with 7 bases aligning to TRBD2. The CDR3 is 15 residues long. The J segment lost 2 bases and the V segment lost 10 bases, leaving 14 bases of the junction unmatched. Per germline, CDR1 MNHNY and CDR2 SVGAGI (reference sequence). Here the CDR3 reads CATNRGASGPYEQYF. CDR3 nucleotides: TGTGCCACCAACCGAGGGGCTAGCGGACCCTACGAGCAGTACTTC.

With regard to this clone: A far larger clone is off by one base, so a read error is likely. Other DNA variants within this sample encode the same CDR3. The chain uses TRBV11-1 and TRBJ2-3; D unclear. Looked up from germline, CDR1 is SGHAT and CDR2 is FQDESV (reference sequence). The V end lost 5 bases, the J end lost 2 bases, and 17 bases lay between the germline ends. The CDR3 sequence is 16 residues long. This CDR3 reads CASSQRARADTDTQYF. The CDR3 bases are TGTGCCAGCAGCCAAAGGGCAAGGGCAGACACAGATACGCAGTATTTT. The variable domain in full, completed from reference TRBV11-1 and TRBJ2-3, reads EAEVAQSPRYKITEKSQAVAFWCDPISGHATLYWYRQILGQGPELLVQFQDESVVDDSQLPKDRFSAERLKGVDSTLKIQPAELGDSAMYLCASSQRARADTDTQYFGPGTRLTVL.

V gene TRBV4-3 combines with J gene TRBJ2-7; possibly TRBD2 for D (5 bases). The V and J ends lost 1 base and 1 base respectively, with 8 bases between them. Germline lookup yields CDR1 LGHNA and CDR2 YSLEER. The CDR3 is 14 residues long. CDR3 sequence reads: CASSQAPGSYEQYF. In DNA form, the CDR3 reads TGCGCCAGCAGCCAAGCGCCGGGATCCTACGAGCAGTACTTC.